This T cell receptor beta chain was sequenced for a study of blood T cell repertoires in COVID-19. Study in general: From T cells, B-cell-depleted T cells, or PBMCs came the material, which was cDNA or gDNA.

In the original processing: Amplification of reference gene primers provided the estimated nucleated cell counts. Generated by immunoSEQ multiplex PCR, the TCRdb table keeps only in-frame clones and is missing some. V and J calls and clone size follow that table, whereas D and trimming were derived from the DNA. The profile shows over 150,000 clones, more than 80% of them singletons. The CDR3 has 12 residues. V lost 5 bases, J lost 11 bases, and 8 bases stayed unmatched. Germline CDR1 reads SGHAT; CDR2 reads FQNNGV. In terms of age and location, participants ranged from roughly 18 to 89 years and lived in about two dozen US areas. Clinical histories supplied by participants themselves formed the basis of cohort assignment.

Material: PBMCs or T cells enriched from blood (not recorded which). This receptor was obtained from a man aged 35 to 55 who had recovered from COVID-19. This chain connects TRBV11-2 to TRBJ1-1; TRBD1 agrees at 7 bases. The CDR3 DNA sequence: TGTGCCAGCAGCCTAAGACAGGGCCCCGCTTTCTTT. Residues: CASSLRQGPAFF.